This T cell receptor (beta chain) was retrieved from a study of blood T cell repertoires in COVID-19. About the research overall: Samples taken during acute and convalescent COVID-19 were collected in the United States, Italy and Spain.

J gave up 7 bases and V 5 bases, and 9 bases lay outside the gene matches. The germline V gene has CDR1 SGHTA and CDR2 FQGTGA. The CDR3 has 15 amino acids. The data were produced by immunoSEQ multiplex PCR, yet TCRdb's version contains in-frame clones alone and is incomplete. The table lists around 250,000 clones, around 86% of them singletons, with around 2% in the top ten. Input material: peripheral blood. The chain is built from TRBV7-3 and TRBJ2-1, with 9 bases that match TRBD2. This sequence was found in a man in his thirties or forties who had recovered from COVID-19. CDR3 amino acids: CASSPGTSFLNEQFF. The CDR3 DNA follows: TGTGCCAGCAGCCCCGGGACTAGCTTTTTAAATGAGCAGTTCTTC.